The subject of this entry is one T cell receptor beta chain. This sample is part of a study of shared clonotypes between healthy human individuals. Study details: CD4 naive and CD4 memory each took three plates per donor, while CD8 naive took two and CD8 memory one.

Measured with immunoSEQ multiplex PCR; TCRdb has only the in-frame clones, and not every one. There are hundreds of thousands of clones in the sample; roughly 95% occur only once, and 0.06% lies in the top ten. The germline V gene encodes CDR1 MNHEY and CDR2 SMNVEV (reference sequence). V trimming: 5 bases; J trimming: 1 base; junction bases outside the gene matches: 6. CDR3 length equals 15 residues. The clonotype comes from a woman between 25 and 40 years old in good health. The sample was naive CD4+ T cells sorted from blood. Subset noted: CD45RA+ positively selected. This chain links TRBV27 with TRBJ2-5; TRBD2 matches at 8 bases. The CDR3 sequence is CASSRRSGIQETQYF. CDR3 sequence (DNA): TGTGCCAGCAGTCGACGTAGCGGGATCCAAGAGACCCAGTACTTC.